These T cell receptor beta chains were read from a single sample in a study of CD8+ T cells in alopecia areata. TCRdb's table, derived via immunoSEQ multiplex PCR, lists solely in-frame clones and lacks some. There are about 210,000 clones in the sample; under 75% occur only once, and roughly 1.6% lies in the top ten. The sample was CD4+ T cells sorted from blood, taken at week 4, from a patient treated with tofacitinib. Every receptor here comes from a human donor with alopecia areata. CDR3s include the opening cysteine and the closing phenylalanine or tryptophan. The order of the fields is D gene, V gene, J gene, clone size, CDR3 protein, CDR3 DNA. The D gene is left open where the match is weak. Size values are once, few and many counts, or a class for expanded clones, and some rows have none.

D: NA
V: TRBV30
J: TRBJ1-1
size: NA
CDR3: CAWSVGGEAFF
DNA: TGTGCCTGGAGTGTTGGCGGTGAAGCTTTCTTT

D: NA
V: TRBV11-2
J: TRBJ2-2
size: once
CDR3: CASSSQPGTGELFF
DNA: TGTGCCAGCAGCTCTCAGCCTGGTACCGGGGAGCTGTTTTTT

D: TRBD1
V: TRBV5-6
J: TRBJ2-2
size: few
CDR3: CASKLQGAPGELFF
DNA: TGTGCCAGCAAACTACAGGGGGCGCCCGGGGAGCTGTTTTTT

D: NA
V: TRBV5-1
J: TRBJ2-5
size: NA
CDR3: CASSPQGTNFLSETQYF
DNA: TGCGCCAGCAGCCCCCAGGGGACTAATTTCCTCTCGGAGACCCAGTACTTC

D: TRBD1
V: TRBV29-1
J: TRBJ2-1
size: few
CDR3: CSGRTGRRAVNEQFF
DNA: TGCAGCGGCCGGACAGGGCGGAGGGCGGTGAATGAGCAGTTCTTC

D: NA
V: TRBV6-5
J: TRBJ2-1
size: NA
CDR3: CASSFGLLNEQFF
DNA: TGTGCCAGCAGTTTCGGACTCCTCAATGAGCAGTTCTTC

D: TRBD1
V: TRBV5-1
J: TRBJ1-2
size: NA
CDR3: CASSLGTGERYGYTF
DNA: TGCGCCAGCAGCTTGGGGACAGGAGAGCGCTATGGCTACACCTTC

D: NA
V: TRBV7-9
J: TRBJ1-5
size: many
CDR3: CASSLQGNQPQHF
DNA: TGTGCCAGCAGCTTACAGGGCAATCAGCCCCAGCATTTT

D: TRBD2
V: TRBV2
J: TRBJ2-1
size: NA
CDR3: CASRGLAGEPYNEQFF
DNA: TGTGCCAGCAGAGGACTAGCGGGGGAACCCTACAATGAGCAGTTCTTC

D: NA
V: TRBV7-9
J: TRBJ1-1
size: NA
CDR3: CASSLATGRTTEAFF
DNA: TGTGCCAGCAGCTTAGCGACCGGTAGGACCACTGAAGCTTTCTTT

D: TRBD1
V: TRBV6-1
J: TRBJ1-2
size: NA
CDR3: CASSQTGGVGYTF
DNA: TGTGCCAGCAGCCAAACAGGGGGGGTGGGCTACACCTTC

D: NA
V: TRBV5-1
J: TRBJ1-1
size: NA
CDR3: CASSLDRPNTEAFF
DNA: TGCGCCAGCAGCCTTGACCGTCCGAACACTGAAGCTTTCTTT

D: TRBD1
V: TRBV19
J: TRBJ2-5
size: NA
CDR3: CASSMGTGETQYF
DNA: TGTGCCAGTAGTATGGGGACAGGAGAGACCCAGTACTTC

D: TRBD1
V: TRBV6-1
J: TRBJ1-5
size: NA
CDR3: CASSEGQGGAGFQPQHF
DNA: TGTGCCAGCAGTGAAGGGCAGGGGGGTGCTGGTTTTCAGCCCCAGCATTTT

D: NA
V: TRBV30
J: TRBJ1-2
size: NA
CDR3: CAWIWQGMGSTNYGYTF
DNA: TGTGCCTGGATCTGGCAGGGCATGGGCAGCACTAACTATGGCTACACCTTC

D: NA
V: TRBV18
J: TRBJ1-5
size: NA
CDR3: CASSPGGETQPQHF
DNA: TGTGCCAGCTCACCCGGAGGGGAAACCCAGCCCCAGCATTTT

D: TRBD2
V: TRBV14
J: TRBJ2-5
size: NA
CDR3: CASSRLTSGGETQYF
DNA: TGTGCCAGCAGCCGACTGACTAGCGGGGGCGAGACCCAGTACTTC

D: NA
V: TRBV6-1
J: TRBJ2-7
size: few
CDR3: CASSGVREGQYF
DNA: TGTGCCAGCAGTGGGGTTCGTGAGGGGCAGTACTTC

D: NA
V: TRBV6-5
J: TRBJ1-2
size: NA
CDR3: CASTLSIRDGYTF
DNA: TGTGCCAGCACTTTGAGCATAAGGGATGGCTACACCTTC

D: TRBD1
V: TRBV10-3
J: TRBJ1-2
size: NA
CDR3: CAISDRGQGAGGYTF
DNA: TGTGCCATCAGTGATCGGGGACAGGGGGCCGGAGGCTACACCTTC

D: NA
V: TRBV20-1
J: TRBJ1-6
size: NA
CDR3: CSARTTLSLHF
DNA: TGCAGTGCTAGAACGACACTCTCCCTCCACTTT

D: TRBD2
V: TRBV6-6
J: TRBJ2-7
size: NA
CDR3: CASSPGTRRYEQYF
DNA: TGTGCCAGCAGCCCCGGGACTAGGAGGTACGAGCAGTACTTC